This T cell receptor beta chain is drawn from a study of blood T cells in healthy people across ages. Sample-barcoded 5' priming and a J-beta primer mix drove a second PCR of roughly 7 to 11 cycles. Each CDR3 protein gets one entry after TCRdb re-called the 5' RACE reads with MiXCR. The sample holds around 1.5 million distinct CDR3 sequences; almost 60% are singletons and the top ten take 6.7%. This CDR3 is 20 amino acids long. Germline CDR1 SGHAT, CDR2 FQDESV (reference sequence). The germline V and J ends were trimmed by 1 base and 2 bases, with 24 bases remaining between them. The V call is TRBV11-1, the J call TRBJ2-4; either TRBD1 or TRBD2 may supply D (6 bases each). This TCR was recovered from a young man in good health. Sequencing was performed on blood. The CDR3 nucleotides are TGTGCCAGCAGCTTAGTCCCCTGGGACGGGGGCCCCGGATCCAAAAACATTCAGTACTTC. Protein: CASSLVPWDGGPGSKNIQYF.